The clone carrying this TCR beta chain was seen repeatedly, ten times or more. The antigen is undetermined. Germline values: CDR1 LGHDT, CDR2 YNNKEL (reference sequence). Trimming took 4 bases from V and 9 from J, leaving 16 bases between them. The CDR3 contains 14 residues. Sequencing libraries for TCR beta were prepared with iRepertoire HTBI primers and Arm-PCR of CDR3 regions. In the study's own analysis: Among the samples, 60 to 65 TRBV and around 13 TRBJ segments were identified. From the multiplex PCR reads, TCRdb called clonotypes with MiXCR, one entry per CDR3 protein. The V and J calls follow TCRdb's processing rather than the paper's. The sample consists of 540,000 or so distinct CDR3 sequences, roughly 13% of them appearing once. The data derive from a study of regulatory T cells in long-lasting Graves disease. General study points: Among the persistent patients, approximately 2,900 public clonotypes were shared, more than the approximately 1,000 shared among new patients. Segments TRBV28, TRBJ1-2 and TRBJ2-5 showed preferential usage in persistent disease.

Described time point: newly diagnosed GD, antithyroid drugs for less than 3 months. PBMC RNA served as the TCR library source. These same records also appear under a second study, on T cells in Graves' hyperthyroidism and ophthalmopathy. That work contributes: Primed by the HTBI set, a first-round RT-PCR was run on the TCR CDR3.

This receptor was taken from a man aged 30-40 years with Graves disease. The chain has TRBV3-1 and TRBJ2-1; TRBD2 is a possible D gene (6 bases). The sequencing used peripheral blood mononuclear cells (PBMCs), collected at new diagnosis, from a patient treated with antithyroid drugs. The CDR3 reads CASSPSGDGREQFF. The CDR3 DNA reads as TGTGCCAGCAGCCCTTCGGGGGATGGACGTGAGCAGTTCTTC.